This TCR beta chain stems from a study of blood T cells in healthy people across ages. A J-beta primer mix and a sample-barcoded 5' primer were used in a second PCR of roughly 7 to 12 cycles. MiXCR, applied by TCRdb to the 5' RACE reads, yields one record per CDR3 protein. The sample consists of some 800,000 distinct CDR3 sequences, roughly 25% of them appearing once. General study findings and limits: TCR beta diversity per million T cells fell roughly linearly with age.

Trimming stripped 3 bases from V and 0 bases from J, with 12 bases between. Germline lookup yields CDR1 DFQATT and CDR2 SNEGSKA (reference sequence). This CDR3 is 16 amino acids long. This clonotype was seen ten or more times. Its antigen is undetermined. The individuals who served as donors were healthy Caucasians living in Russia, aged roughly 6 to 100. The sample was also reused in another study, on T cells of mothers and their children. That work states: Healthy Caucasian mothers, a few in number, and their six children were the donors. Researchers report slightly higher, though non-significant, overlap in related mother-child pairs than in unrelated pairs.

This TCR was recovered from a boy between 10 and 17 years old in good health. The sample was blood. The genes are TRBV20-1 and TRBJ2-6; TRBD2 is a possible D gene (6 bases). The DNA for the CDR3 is TGCAGTGCTAGGGGGGGAAGGGACTCTGGGGCCAACGTCCTGACTTTC. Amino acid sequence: CSARGGRDSGANVLTF.